A selection of T cell receptor beta chains follows, all from one sample in a study of T cell repertoires in cytomegalovirus infection. Via MiXCR, TCRdb re-called the reads, giving one row per CDR3 protein. This table has hundreds of thousands of distinct CDR3 sequences, more than 20% appearing once. The sequenced material came from CD8+ T cells from PBMCs. The receptors were sampled from a human donor in good health (CMV status not recorded). Some clones in this sample may be carry-over from other donors' samples. Both conserved end residues are part of each CDR3. The D gene is left open where the match is weak. Clone size is given for some rows only: seen once, a few or many times, or a class if the clone is expanded.

v_gene: TRBV20-1
d_gene: NA
j_gene: TRBJ2-1
abundance: NA
CDR3nt: TGCAGTGCTAAAACCGAGGGGTTGGGGTCCTACAATGAGCAGTTCTTC
CDR3aa: CSAKTEGLGSYNEQFF

v_gene: TRBV7-2
d_gene: TRBD2
j_gene: TRBJ2-1
abundance: many
CDR3nt: TGTGCCAGCAGCTTGGCTAGCGGGGGGGCTTATGAGCAGTTCTTC
CDR3aa: CASSLASGGAYEQFF

v_gene: TRBV25-1
d_gene: TRBD1
j_gene: TRBJ2-2
abundance: NA
CDR3nt: TGTGCCAGCAGTGATCCAGGGGGTGAGAACACCGGGGAGCTGTTTTTT
CDR3aa: CASSDPGGENTGELFF

v_gene: TRBV6-2/TRBV6-3
d_gene: TRBD2
j_gene: TRBJ2-1
abundance: NA
CDR3nt: TGTGCCAGCAGCACCGGGACTAGCGATTTCTACAATGAGCAGTTCTTC
CDR3aa: CASSTGTSDFYNEQFF

v_gene: TRBV28
d_gene: TRBD2
j_gene: TRBJ2-5
abundance: many
CDR3nt: TGTGCCAGCAGTTTATACCCGGGAGGGGCGTTACTCCAAGAGACCCAGTACTTC
CDR3aa: CASSLYPGGALLQETQYF

v_gene: TRBV4-3
d_gene: NA
j_gene: TRBJ1-1
abundance: NA
CDR3nt: TGCGCCAGCAGCCAAGATCGGCAGCGCAATGCGATGAACACTGAAGCTTTCTTT
CDR3aa: CASSQDRQRNAMNTEAFF

v_gene: TRBV7-9
d_gene: NA
j_gene: TRBJ1-5
abundance: many
CDR3nt: TGTGCCAGCAGCTCTGGGGTGAAGCCCCAGCATTTT
CDR3aa: CASSSGVKPQHF

v_gene: TRBV15
d_gene: NA
j_gene: TRBJ1-1
abundance: NA
CDR3nt: TGTGCCACCAGCACGAGGAACACTGAAGCTTTCTTT
CDR3aa: CATSTRNTEAFF

v_gene: TRBV4-1
d_gene: TRBD1
j_gene: TRBJ1-2
abundance: NA
CDR3nt: TGCACCAGCAGCCAGGGTGGACAGGGGAGTGGTGGCTACACCTTC
CDR3aa: CTSSQGGQGSGGYTF

v_gene: TRBV10-3
d_gene: TRBD1
j_gene: TRBJ2-5
abundance: few
CDR3nt: TGTGCCATCAGTGACCCTGGACAGGTCCAAGAGACCCAGTACTTC
CDR3aa: CAISDPGQVQETQYF

v_gene: TRBV10-2
d_gene: TRBD2
j_gene: TRBJ2-7
abundance: NA
CDR3nt: TGCGCCAGCAGATCCGGGACTACCCTTTACGAGCAGTACTTC
CDR3aa: CASRSGTTLYEQYF

v_gene: TRBV7-8
d_gene: NA
j_gene: TRBJ1-5
abundance: many
CDR3nt: TGTGCCAGCAGCATACAGGGTGCCCTAGCCGAACAGCCCCAGCATTTT
CDR3aa: CASSIQGALAEQPQHF

v_gene: TRBV27
d_gene: NA
j_gene: TRBJ1-5
abundance: few
CDR3nt: TGTGCCAGCAGTTTTTCTGGGCCGGAGCCCCAGCATTTT
CDR3aa: CASSFSGPEPQHF

v_gene: TRBV11-3
d_gene: TRBD2
j_gene: TRBJ2-3
abundance: few
CDR3nt: TGTGCCAGCAGCGGAGGGCTAGCGGAGATAGGTACGCAGTATTTT
CDR3aa: CASSGGLAEIGTQYF

v_gene: TRBV7-3
d_gene: NA
j_gene: TRBJ1-3
abundance: many
CDR3nt: TGTGCCAGCAGCCCCGCACCGGCAGCTGGAAACACCATATATTTT
CDR3aa: CASSPAPAAGNTIYF

v_gene: TRBV19
d_gene: NA
j_gene: TRBJ2-1
abundance: NA
CDR3nt: TGTGCCAGTAGTAAACAGGCTAACTACAATGAGCAGTTCTTC
CDR3aa: CASSKQANYNEQFF

v_gene: TRBV20-1
d_gene: TRBD2
j_gene: TRBJ2-3
abundance: few
CDR3nt: TGCAGTGCCCCAGCGGGGGGGCTGGATACGCAGTATTTT
CDR3aa: CSAPAGGLDTQYF

v_gene: TRBV7-9
d_gene: TRBD2
j_gene: TRBJ2-5
abundance: NA
CDR3nt: TGTGCCAGCAGCTTACTGGGACTACCCCAGAAGACCCAGTACTTC
CDR3aa: CASSLLGLPQKTQYF

v_gene: TRBV7-2
d_gene: NA
j_gene: TRBJ2-7
abundance: many
CDR3nt: TGTGCCAGCGGGGACTACGAGCAGTACTTC
CDR3aa: CASGDYEQYF

v_gene: TRBV27
d_gene: TRBD1
j_gene: TRBJ1-1
abundance: many
CDR3nt: TGTGCCAGCAGTCTTGGGACAGCCTACACTGAAGCTTTCTTT
CDR3aa: CASSLGTAYTEAFF

v_gene: TRBV6-2/TRBV6-3
d_gene: NA
j_gene: TRBJ2-1
abundance: NA
CDR3nt: TGTGCCACCGGGTCGGCTAGCCCCTCCAATGAGCAGTTCTTC
CDR3aa: CATGSASPSNEQFF

v_gene: TRBV28
d_gene: NA
j_gene: TRBJ2-1
abundance: NA
CDR3nt: TGTGCCACCGAAAATTACAGGGCCTACAATGAGCAGTTCTTC
CDR3aa: CATENYRAYNEQFF

v_gene: TRBV5-1
d_gene: TRBD2
j_gene: TRBJ2-3
abundance: NA
CDR3nt: TGCGCCAGCAGCTTACCAGCGGGGGACCCCACCGCTAGCACAGATACGCAGTATTTT
CDR3aa: CASSLPAGDPTASTDTQYF

v_gene: TRBV28
d_gene: NA
j_gene: TRBJ1-4
abundance: many
CDR3nt: TGTGCCAGCAGTTTTCCTACCGTGAAACTAGGGGAAAAACTGTTTTTT
CDR3aa: CASSFPTVKLGEKLFF

v_gene: TRBV6-1
d_gene: NA
j_gene: TRBJ2-7
abundance: many
CDR3nt: TGTGCCAGCAGTGAAATTGAATGGGGCAGCTCCTACGAGCAGTACTTC
CDR3aa: CASSEIEWGSSYEQYF

v_gene: TRBV7-8
d_gene: TRBD1
j_gene: TRBJ2-1
abundance: many
CDR3nt: TGTGCCAGCAGCTCACAGGGGGGTGAGCAGTTCTTC
CDR3aa: CASSSQGGEQFF

v_gene: TRBV29-1
d_gene: NA
j_gene: TRBJ2-4
abundance: NA
CDR3nt: TGCAGCGTTGAAGGGCCCAAAAACATTCAGTACTTC
CDR3aa: CSVEGPKNIQYF

v_gene: TRBV6-2/TRBV6-3
d_gene: NA
j_gene: TRBJ1-1
abundance: NA
CDR3nt: TGTGCCAGCTTGCCTAGGAGGAACTATATGAACACTGAAGCTTTCTTT
CDR3aa: CASLPRRNYMNTEAFF

v_gene: TRBV7-3
d_gene: NA
j_gene: TRBJ2-1
abundance: few
CDR3nt: TGTGCCAGCAGCCCGGGGGCATCCAAATACAATGAGCAGTTCTTC
CDR3aa: CASSPGASKYNEQFF

v_gene: TRBV11-1
d_gene: TRBD2
j_gene: TRBJ2-1
abundance: few
CDR3nt: TGTGCCAGCAGCCTAAATTCCCTGACTAGCGGCTCCTACAATGAGCAGTTCTTC
CDR3aa: CASSLNSLTSGSYNEQFF

v_gene: TRBV28
d_gene: TRBD1
j_gene: TRBJ2-4
abundance: many
CDR3nt: TGTGCCAGCAGGACGACAGGGGGTAAAAACATTCAGTACTTC
CDR3aa: CASRTTGGKNIQYF

v_gene: TRBV12-3/TRBV12-4
d_gene: NA
j_gene: TRBJ2-2
abundance: NA
CDR3nt: TGTGCCAGCAGTGGCTCAGGGACGGCCGGGGAGCTGTTTTTT
CDR3aa: CASSGSGTAGELFF

v_gene: TRBV7-3
d_gene: TRBD2
j_gene: TRBJ2-2
abundance: many
CDR3nt: TGTGCCAGCAGCTCATCTCCGGGACTAGCGATCGGGGAGCTGTTTTTT
CDR3aa: CASSSSPGLAIGELFF

v_gene: TRBV7-3
d_gene: TRBD2
j_gene: TRBJ2-1
abundance: few
CDR3nt: TGTGCCAGCAGCTCCCGGACTAGCGGGGGCCCGGTGGATGAGCAGTTCTTC
CDR3aa: CASSSRTSGGPVDEQFF

v_gene: TRBV6-5
d_gene: NA
j_gene: TRBJ2-5
abundance: NA
CDR3nt: TGTGCCAGCAGTTTCATGGCCCCCGTTGGGGGAATTTCGGAGACCCAGTACTTC
CDR3aa: CASSFMAPVGGISETQYF

v_gene: TRBV28
d_gene: NA
j_gene: TRBJ2-1
abundance: few
CDR3nt: TGTGCCAGCGTGTCCTACAATGAGCAGTTCTTC
CDR3aa: CASVSYNEQFF

v_gene: TRBV27
d_gene: NA
j_gene: TRBJ1-5
abundance: NA
CDR3nt: TGTGCCAGCAGTTTCCACAAGAATCAGCCCCAGCATTTT
CDR3aa: CASSFHKNQPQHF

v_gene: TRBV7-6
d_gene: TRBD2
j_gene: TRBJ2-1
abundance: many
CDR3nt: TGTGCCAGCAGCTTACGGCGGGGGGGCATCTATGAGCAGTTCTTC
CDR3aa: CASSLRRGGIYEQFF

v_gene: TRBV2
d_gene: TRBD1
j_gene: TRBJ2-1
abundance: NA
CDR3nt: TGTGCCAGCAAGAAGGGGGCTTCGGGTGAGCAGTTCTTC
CDR3aa: CASKKGASGEQFF

v_gene: TRBV7-3
d_gene: TRBD2
j_gene: TRBJ2-1
abundance: NA
CDR3nt: TGTGCCAGCAGCTCTTTAGCGGGACCCGGGGAAGAGCAGTTCTTC
CDR3aa: CASSSLAGPGEEQFF

v_gene: TRBV19
d_gene: NA
j_gene: TRBJ1-1
abundance: NA
CDR3nt: TGTGCCAGTAGTATAATGGGCACTGAAGCTTTCTTT
CDR3aa: CASSIMGTEAFF

v_gene: TRBV7-3
d_gene: TRBD2
j_gene: TRBJ2-1
abundance: few
CDR3nt: TGTGCCAGCAGGGAGCGGGGGGGGGCGTACAATGAGCAGTTCTTC
CDR3aa: CASRERGGAYNEQFF

v_gene: TRBV2
d_gene: NA
j_gene: TRBJ2-1
abundance: NA
CDR3nt: TGTGCCAGCAGTGAAGGCAGGTTGAGGAATGAGCAGTTCTTC
CDR3aa: CASSEGRLRNEQFF

v_gene: TRBV7-6
d_gene: NA
j_gene: TRBJ2-2
abundance: NA
CDR3nt: TGTGCCAGCAGCTTACTTATGAACACCGGGGAGCTGTTTTTT
CDR3aa: CASSLLMNTGELFF

v_gene: TRBV6-6
d_gene: NA
j_gene: TRBJ2-5
abundance: NA
CDR3nt: TGTGCCAGCACTTGGCAGGGTGAGACCCAGTACTTC
CDR3aa: CASTWQGETQYF

v_gene: TRBV5-5
d_gene: TRBD1
j_gene: TRBJ1-2
abundance: few
CDR3nt: TGTGCCAGCATCACCCCCGGGACAGGGGGCGCCGGCTATGGCTACACCTTC
CDR3aa: CASITPGTGGAGYGYTF

v_gene: TRBV24-1
d_gene: TRBD1
j_gene: TRBJ2-2
abundance: few
CDR3nt: TGTGCCACCAGTGATTCGACAGGGACGGACACCGGGGAGCTGTTTTTT
CDR3aa: CATSDSTGTDTGELFF

v_gene: TRBV3-1
d_gene: NA
j_gene: TRBJ2-6
abundance: few
CDR3nt: TGTGCCAGCAGCCCTCTGGGTGGATCTGGGGCCAACGTCCTGACTTTC
CDR3aa: CASSPLGGSGANVLTF

v_gene: TRBV4-1
d_gene: TRBD2
j_gene: TRBJ2-2
abundance: NA
CDR3nt: TGCGCCAGCAGTCATAGCGGGGGGTTTAACACCGGGGAGCTGTCTTTT
CDR3aa: CASSHSGGFNTGELSF

v_gene: TRBV7-2
d_gene: NA
j_gene: TRBJ1-2
abundance: NA
CDR3nt: TGTGCCAGCTTATCGGATTTCTATGGCTACACCTTC
CDR3aa: CASLSDFYGYTF

v_gene: TRBV29-1
d_gene: NA
j_gene: TRBJ2-2
abundance: NA
CDR3nt: TGCAGCGGGGACACGACAAACACCGGGGAGCTGTTTTTT
CDR3aa: CSGDTTNTGELFF

v_gene: TRBV25-1
d_gene: TRBD1
j_gene: TRBJ1-4
abundance: many
CDR3nt: TGTGCCAGCACCGGGACAGTAGGGCCTAATGAAAAACTGTTTTTT
CDR3aa: CASTGTVGPNEKLFF